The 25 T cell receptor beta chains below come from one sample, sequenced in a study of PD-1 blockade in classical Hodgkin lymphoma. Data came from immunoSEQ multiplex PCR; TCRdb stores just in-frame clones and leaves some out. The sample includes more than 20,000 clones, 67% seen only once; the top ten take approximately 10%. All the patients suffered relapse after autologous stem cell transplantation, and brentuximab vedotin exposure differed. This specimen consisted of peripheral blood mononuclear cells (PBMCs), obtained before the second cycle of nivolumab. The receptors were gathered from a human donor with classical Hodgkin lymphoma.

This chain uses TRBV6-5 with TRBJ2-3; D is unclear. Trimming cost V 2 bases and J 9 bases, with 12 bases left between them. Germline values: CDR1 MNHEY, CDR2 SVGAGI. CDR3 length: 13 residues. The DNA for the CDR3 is TGTGCCAGCAGTTACACTGTGGCGAACACGCAGTATTTT. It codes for CASSYTVANTQYF.

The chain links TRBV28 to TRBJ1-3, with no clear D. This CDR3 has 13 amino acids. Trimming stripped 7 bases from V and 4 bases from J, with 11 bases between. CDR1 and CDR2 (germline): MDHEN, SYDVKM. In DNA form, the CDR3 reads TGTGCCAGCATGCGAGAATTCGGAAACACCATATATTTT. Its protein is CASMREFGNTIYF.

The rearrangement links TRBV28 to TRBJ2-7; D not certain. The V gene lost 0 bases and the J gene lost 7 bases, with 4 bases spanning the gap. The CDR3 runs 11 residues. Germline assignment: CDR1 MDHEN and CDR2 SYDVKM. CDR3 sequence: CASSLWGEQYF. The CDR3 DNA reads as TGTGCCAGCAGTTTATGGGGGGAGCAGTACTTC.

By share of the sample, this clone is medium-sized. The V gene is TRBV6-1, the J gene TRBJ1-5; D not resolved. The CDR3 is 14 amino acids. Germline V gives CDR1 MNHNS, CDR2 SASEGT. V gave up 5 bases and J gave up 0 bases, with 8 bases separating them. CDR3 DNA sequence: TGTGCCAGCAGTCATACCTATAGCAATCAGCCCCAGCATTTT. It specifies CASSHTYSNQPQHF.

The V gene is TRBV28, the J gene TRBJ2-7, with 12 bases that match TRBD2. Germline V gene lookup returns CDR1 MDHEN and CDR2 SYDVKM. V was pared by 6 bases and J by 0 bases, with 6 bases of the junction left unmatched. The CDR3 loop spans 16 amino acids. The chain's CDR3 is CASRGLAGGISYEQYF. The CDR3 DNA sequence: TGTGCCAGCAGGGGCCTAGCGGGAGGGATCTCCTACGAGCAGTACTTC.

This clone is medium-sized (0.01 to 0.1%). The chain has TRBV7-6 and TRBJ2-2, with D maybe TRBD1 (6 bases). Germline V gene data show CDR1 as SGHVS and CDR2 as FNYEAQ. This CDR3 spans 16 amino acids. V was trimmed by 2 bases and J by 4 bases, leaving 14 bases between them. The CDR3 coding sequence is TGTGCCAGCAGCTTAAGGGACACCGCACGCACCGGGGAGCTGTTTTTT. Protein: CASSLRDTARTGELFF.

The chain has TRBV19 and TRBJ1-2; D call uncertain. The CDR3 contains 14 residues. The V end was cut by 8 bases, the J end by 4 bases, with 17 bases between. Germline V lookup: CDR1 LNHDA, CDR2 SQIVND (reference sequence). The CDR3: CASLALEPGYGYTF. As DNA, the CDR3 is TGTGCCAGTCTGGCCCTAGAACCCGGCTATGGCTACACCTTC.

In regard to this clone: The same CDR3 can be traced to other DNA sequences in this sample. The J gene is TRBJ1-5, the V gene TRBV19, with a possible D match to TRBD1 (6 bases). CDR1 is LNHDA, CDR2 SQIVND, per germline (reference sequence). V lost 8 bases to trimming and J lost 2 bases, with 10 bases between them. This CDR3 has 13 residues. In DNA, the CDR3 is TGTGCCAGTGGGAACAGGGGCAATCAGCCCCAGCATTTT. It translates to CASGNRGNQPQHF.

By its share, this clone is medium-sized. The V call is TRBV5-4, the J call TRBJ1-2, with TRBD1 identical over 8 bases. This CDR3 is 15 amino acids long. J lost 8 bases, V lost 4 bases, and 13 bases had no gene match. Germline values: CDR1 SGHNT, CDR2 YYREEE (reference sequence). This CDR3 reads CASSPDRAVLEGYTF. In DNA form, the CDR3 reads TGTGCCAGCAGCCCGGACAGGGCGGTATTGGAGGGCTACACCTTC.

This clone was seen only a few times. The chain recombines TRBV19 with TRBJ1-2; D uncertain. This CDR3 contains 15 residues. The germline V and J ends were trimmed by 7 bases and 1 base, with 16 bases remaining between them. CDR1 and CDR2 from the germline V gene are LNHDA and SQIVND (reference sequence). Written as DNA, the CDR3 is TGTGCCAGTAAAGTCAAGGGCGGGAGTAACTATGGCTACACCTTC. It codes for CASKVKGGSNYGYTF.

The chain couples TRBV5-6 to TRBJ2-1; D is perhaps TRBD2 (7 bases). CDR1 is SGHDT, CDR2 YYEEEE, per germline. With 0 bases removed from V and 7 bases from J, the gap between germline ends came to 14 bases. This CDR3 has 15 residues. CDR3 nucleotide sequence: TGTGCCAGCAGCTTGGAGGGGGGGCGCAAGAATGAGCAGTTCTTC. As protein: CASSLEGGRKNEQFF.

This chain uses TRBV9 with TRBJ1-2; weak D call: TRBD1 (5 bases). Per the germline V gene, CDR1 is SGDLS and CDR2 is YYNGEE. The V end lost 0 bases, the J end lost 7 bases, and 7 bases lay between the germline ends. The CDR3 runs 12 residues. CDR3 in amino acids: CASSVAGFGYTF. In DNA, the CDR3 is TGTGCCAGCAGCGTAGCAGGGTTTGGCTACACCTTC.

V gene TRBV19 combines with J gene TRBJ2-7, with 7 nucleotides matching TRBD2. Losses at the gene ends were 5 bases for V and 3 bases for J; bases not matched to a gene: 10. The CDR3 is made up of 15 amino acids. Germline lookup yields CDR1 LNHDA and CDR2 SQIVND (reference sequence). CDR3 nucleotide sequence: TGTGCCAGTAGTCCGTGGGGGGGACGTGACTACGAGCAGTACTTC. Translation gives CASSPWGGRDYEQYF. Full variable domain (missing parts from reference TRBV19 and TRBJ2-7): DGGITQSPKYLFRKEGQNVTLSCEQNLNHDAMYWYRQDPGQGLRLIYYSQIVNDFQKGDIAEGYSVSREKKESFPLTVTSAQKNPTAFYLCASSPWGGRDYEQYFGPGTRLTVT.

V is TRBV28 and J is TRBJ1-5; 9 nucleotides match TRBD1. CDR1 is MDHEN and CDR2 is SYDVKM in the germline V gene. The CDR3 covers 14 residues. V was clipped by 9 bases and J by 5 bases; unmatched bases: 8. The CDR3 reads CASHRGLQDQPQHF. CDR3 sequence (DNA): TGTGCCAGTCACAGGGGGCTTCAAGATCAGCCCCAGCATTTT.

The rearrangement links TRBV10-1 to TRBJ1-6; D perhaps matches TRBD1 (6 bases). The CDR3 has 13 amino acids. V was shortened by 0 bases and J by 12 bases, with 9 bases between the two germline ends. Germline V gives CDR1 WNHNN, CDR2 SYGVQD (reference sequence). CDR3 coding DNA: TGCGCCAGCAGTGAGTCACAGGGAAGACCCCTCCACTTT. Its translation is CASSESQGRPLHF.

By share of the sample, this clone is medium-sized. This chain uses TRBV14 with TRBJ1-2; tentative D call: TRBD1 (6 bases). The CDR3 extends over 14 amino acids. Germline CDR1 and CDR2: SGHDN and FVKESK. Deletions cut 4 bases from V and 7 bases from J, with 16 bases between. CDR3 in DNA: TGTGCCAGCAGCCCCCCTCTACCCAGGGGTGGCTACACCTTC. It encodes CASSPPLPRGGYTF.

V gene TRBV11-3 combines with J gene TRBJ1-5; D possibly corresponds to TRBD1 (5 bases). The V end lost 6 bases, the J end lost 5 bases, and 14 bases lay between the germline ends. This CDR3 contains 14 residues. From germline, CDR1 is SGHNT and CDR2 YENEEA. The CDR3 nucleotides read TGTGCCAGCAGACTGACAGAGTTTTATCAGCCCCAGCATTTT. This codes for CASRLTEFYQPQHF.

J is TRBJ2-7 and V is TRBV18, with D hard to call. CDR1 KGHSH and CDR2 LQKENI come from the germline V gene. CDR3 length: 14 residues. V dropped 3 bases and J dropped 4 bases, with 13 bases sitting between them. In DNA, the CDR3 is TGTGCCAGCTCACCCCTTGCCTTTGGGTACGAGCAGTACTTC. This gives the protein CASSPLAFGYEQYF.

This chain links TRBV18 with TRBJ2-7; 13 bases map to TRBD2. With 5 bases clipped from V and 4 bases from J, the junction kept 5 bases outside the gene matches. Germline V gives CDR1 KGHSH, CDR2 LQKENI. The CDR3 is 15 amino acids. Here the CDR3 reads CASSRTSGGSYEQYF. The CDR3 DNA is TGTGCCAGCTCAAGGACTAGCGGGGGCTCTTACGAGCAGTACTTC.

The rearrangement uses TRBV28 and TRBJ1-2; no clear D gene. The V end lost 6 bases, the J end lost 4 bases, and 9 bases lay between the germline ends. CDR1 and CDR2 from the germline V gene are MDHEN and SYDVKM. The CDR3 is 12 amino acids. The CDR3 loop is CASRRVTYGYTF. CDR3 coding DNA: TGTGCCAGCAGGAGGGTTACCTATGGCTACACCTTC.

The CDR3, as DNA: TGTGCCAGCAGTCCGACAGGGGGCAGGGCAGATACGCAGTATTTT. Residues: CASSPTGGRADTQYF. The chain links TRBV5-4 to TRBJ2-3; 10 bases line up with TRBD1. The junction had 7 bases not matched to a gene; V was cut back by 5 bases and J by 4 bases. This CDR3 has 15 residues. CDR1 and CDR2 from the germline V gene are SGHNT and YYREEE (reference sequence). Full variable domain (remainder filled in from reference TRBV5-4 and TRBJ2-3): ETGVTQSPTHLIKTRGQQVTLRCSSQSGHNTVSWYQQALGQGPQFIFQYYREEENGRGNFPPRFSGLQFPNYSSELNVNALELDDSALYLCASSPTGGRADTQYFGPGTRLTVL.

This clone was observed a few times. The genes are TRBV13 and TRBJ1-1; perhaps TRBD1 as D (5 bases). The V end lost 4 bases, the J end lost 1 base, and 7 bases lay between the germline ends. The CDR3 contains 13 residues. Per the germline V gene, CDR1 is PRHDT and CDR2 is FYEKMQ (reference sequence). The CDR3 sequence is CASSSDTNTEAFF. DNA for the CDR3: TGTGCCAGCAGCTCGGACACGAACACTGAAGCTTTCTTT.

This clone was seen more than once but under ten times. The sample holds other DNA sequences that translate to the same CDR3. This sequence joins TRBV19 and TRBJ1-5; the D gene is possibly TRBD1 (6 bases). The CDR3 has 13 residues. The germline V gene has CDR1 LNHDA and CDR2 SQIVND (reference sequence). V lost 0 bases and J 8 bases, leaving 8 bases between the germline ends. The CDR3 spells CASSIEGGKPQHF. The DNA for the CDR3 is TGTGCCAGTAGTATAGAAGGGGGTAAGCCCCAGCATTTT.

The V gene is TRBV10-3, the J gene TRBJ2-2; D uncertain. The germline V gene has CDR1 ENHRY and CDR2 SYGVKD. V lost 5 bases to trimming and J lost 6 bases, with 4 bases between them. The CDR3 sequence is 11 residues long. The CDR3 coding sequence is TGTGCCATCAGTAGAGCCGGGGAGCTGTTTTTT. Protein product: CAISRAGELFF.

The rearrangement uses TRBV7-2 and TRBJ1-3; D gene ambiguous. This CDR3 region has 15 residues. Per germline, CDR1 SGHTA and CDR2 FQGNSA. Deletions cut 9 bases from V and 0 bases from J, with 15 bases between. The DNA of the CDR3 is TGTGCCAGTACCACGATCGGGCACTCTGGAAACACCATATATTTT. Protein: CASTTIGHSGNTIYF.